This T cell receptor (beta chain) comes out of a study of Graves' ophthalmopathy and Graves' hyperthyroidism. Turning to the study itself: Stable hyperthyroidism referred to disease that showed no ophthalmopathy within 18 months of follow-up.

The diagnosis was founded upon clinical symptoms, serum thyroxine, TRAb, thyroid ultrasound and orbital computed tomography. The CDR3 is made up of 14 amino acids. The V and J ends lost 6 bases and 6 bases respectively, with 18 bases between them. Germline lookup yields CDR1 SGHAT and CDR2 FQNNGV. Study-wide findings and caveats: Discriminating ophthalmopathy from stable hyperthyroidism, a 13-signature model attained a sensitivity of over 85% and a specificity of about 81%. Also, most clonotypes expanded in the thyroid above 0.001 frequency appeared in blood.

This clonotype was seen ten or more times. The antigen is not known. RNA transcripts yielded amplified TCR beta CDR3 regions. RT-PCR was first run with HTBI primers, then multiplex PCR in a second round. One entry per CDR3 protein, called by TCRdb with MiXCR from the multiplex PCR reads. The table includes about 1.1 million distinct CDR3 sequences, 35% to 45% detected once. The genes are TRBV11-2 and TRBJ2-7; possibly TRBD1 or TRBD2 for D (6 bases each). This TCR came from an adult man with Graves' hyperthyroidism. Source material: peripheral blood or thyroid tissue (not recorded which). The CDR3 spells CASRLTGADVEQYF. CDR3 sequence (DNA): TGTGCCAGCAGACTAACGGGGGCGGATGTCGAGCAGTACTTC.